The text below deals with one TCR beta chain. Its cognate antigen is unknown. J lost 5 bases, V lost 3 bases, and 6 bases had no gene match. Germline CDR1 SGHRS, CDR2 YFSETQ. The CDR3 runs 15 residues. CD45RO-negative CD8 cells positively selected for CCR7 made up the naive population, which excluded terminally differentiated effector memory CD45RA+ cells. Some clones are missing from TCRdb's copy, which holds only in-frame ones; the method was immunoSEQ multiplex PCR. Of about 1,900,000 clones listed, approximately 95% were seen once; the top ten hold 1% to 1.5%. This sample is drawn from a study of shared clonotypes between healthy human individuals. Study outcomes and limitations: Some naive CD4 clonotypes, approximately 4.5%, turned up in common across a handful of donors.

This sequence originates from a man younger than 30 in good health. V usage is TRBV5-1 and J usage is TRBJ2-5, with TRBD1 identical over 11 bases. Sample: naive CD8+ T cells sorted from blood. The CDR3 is CASSYSGQGGETQYF. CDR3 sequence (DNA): TGCGCCAGCAGCTACTCGGGACAGGGGGGCGAGACCCAGTACTTC.